Detailed here is one T cell receptor beta chain. Using immunoSEQ multiplex PCR, the repertoire was profiled, and TCRdb retains in-frame clones only, with some absent. The sample consists of about 67,000 clones, around 86% of them appearing once. The data belong to a study of blood T cell repertoires in COVID-19. The CDR3 runs to 14 residues. Deletions cut 4 bases from V and 0 bases from J, with 8 bases between. CDR1 is SGHNT and CDR2 is YYREEE in the germline V gene (reference sequence). This clonotype originated in a man between 45 and 60 years old with active COVID-19. The source material was peripheral blood. The chain links TRBV5-4 to TRBJ1-5; the D is unclear. As DNA, the CDR3 is TGTGCCAGCAGCATCCGGGGTAGCAATCAGCCCCAGCATTTT. It is translated as CASSIRGSNQPQHF.